This T cell receptor beta chain was documented in a study of cytomegalovirus exposure and HLA in healthy donors. Notes on this clone: Its antigen is unknown.

Study outcomes and limitations: For most TCR sequences rarity was the rule, although some public TCRs occurred in many donors. Later, an analysis found that TCR clusters from the first cohort tended to co-occur in the roughly 110 validation repertoires.

Libraries were prepared by immunoSEQ multiplex PCR; TCRdb keeps only in-frame clonotypes and omits some of them. Among fewer than 120,000 clones listed, roughly 90% were seen once. The CDR3 has 16 amino acids. Per the germline V gene, CDR1 is SNHLY and CDR2 is FYNNEI. Trimming left V 2 bases short and J 0 bases short, with 11 bases between. The specimen sequenced was PBMCs. This chain uses TRBV2 with TRBJ1-3, with D maybe TRBD1 (6 bases). The sequence came from a woman aged 18-35 years in good health and CMV-seronegative. CDR3 amino acids: CASSENRALSGNTIYF. The CDR3 nucleotides are TGTGCCAGCAGTGAAAACAGGGCCCTCTCTGGAAACACCATATATTTT.